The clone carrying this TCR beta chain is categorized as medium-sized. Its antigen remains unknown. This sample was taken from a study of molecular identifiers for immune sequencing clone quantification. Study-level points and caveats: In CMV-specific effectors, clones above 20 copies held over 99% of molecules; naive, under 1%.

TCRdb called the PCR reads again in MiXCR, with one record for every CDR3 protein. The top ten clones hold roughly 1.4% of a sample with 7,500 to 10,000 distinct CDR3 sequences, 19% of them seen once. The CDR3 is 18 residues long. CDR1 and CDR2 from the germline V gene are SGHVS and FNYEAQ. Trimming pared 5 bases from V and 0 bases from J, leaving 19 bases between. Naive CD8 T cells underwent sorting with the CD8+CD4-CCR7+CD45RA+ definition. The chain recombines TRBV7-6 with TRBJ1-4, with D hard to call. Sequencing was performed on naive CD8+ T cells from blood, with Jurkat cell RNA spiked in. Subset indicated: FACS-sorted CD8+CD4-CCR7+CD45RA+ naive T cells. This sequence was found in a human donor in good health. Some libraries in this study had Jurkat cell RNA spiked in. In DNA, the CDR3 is TGTGCCAGCAGCCCCAAATTGGCGGAGGACGCAACTAATGAAAAACTGTTTTTT. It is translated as CASSPKLAEDATNEKLFF.